Included here is one TCR beta chain sequence, with context. TCRdb redid the calling of the PCR reads with MiXCR, one entry per CDR3 protein. The sample contains a few hundred thousand distinct CDR3 sequences, about a quarter of which appear only once. The sample is drawn from a study of molecular identifiers for immune sequencing clone quantification. The germline gives CDR1 SGHTA, CDR2 FQGTGA. J gave up 1 base and V 5 bases, and 5 bases lay outside the gene matches. This CDR3 region has 15 residues. This receptor was taken from a human donor in good health. Some libraries in this study had Jurkat cell RNA spiked in. This rearrangement joins TRBV7-3 to TRBJ2-1, with 7 bases identical to TRBD1. Sequencing used naive CD8+ T cells from blood, with Jurkat cell RNA spiked in. The sample's subset: FACS-sorted CD8+CD4-CCR7+CD45RA+ naive T cells. Written as DNA, the CDR3 is TGTGCCAGCAGCCCACAGGGGATATCCTACAATGAGCAGTTCTTC. As protein: CASSPQGISYNEQFF.